This T cell receptor beta chain emerged from a study of early stage breast cancer tumors. Study details: Among some 12 ER+/PR+/HER2- tumors, eight were ductal, four lobular. Notes on the study in general: Compared with adjacent normal breast tissue, tumors showed about 2.3-fold greater T cell density and higher clonality.

About 20-55 mg of tumor tissue was diced per sample. As regards this clone: The antigen is not known.

Each sample had two DNA replicates, about 0.52 ug blood or 1.5 ug tissue. Sequencing was performed with immunoSEQ multiplex PCR; in TCRdb, only in-frame clones are kept and a portion is missing. The sample comprises approximately 7,400 clones, approximately 62% of which are singletons, and roughly 6.4% rests with the top ten. This CDR3 contains 14 residues. Germline lookup yields CDR1 SGHNT and CDR2 YYREEE (reference sequence). V was clipped by 3 bases and J by 3 bases; unmatched bases: 0. This sequence was found in a person aged 70 to 85 with breast cancer. J is TRBJ2-2 and V is TRBV5-4; 9 nucleotides match TRBD1. Sequencing used breast tumor tissue. As DNA, the CDR3 is TGTGCCAGCAGCTGGACAGGGGACACCGGGGAGCTGTTTTTT. This translates into CASSWTGDTGELFF.